Listed below are T cell receptor beta chains from one sample, sequenced in a study of cytotoxic CD8 clonotypes in ibrutinib-treated CLL. Data came from immunoSEQ multiplex PCR; TCRdb stores just in-frame clones and leaves some out. Among a few hundred thousand clones listed, more than 65% were seen once. The sample in question was PBMCs, obtained before ibrutinib treatment. Every receptor here comes from a human donor with chronic lymphocytic leukemia. Both conserved end residues are part of each CDR3. D genes are given only for firm matches. Expanded clones get a size class; other rows say once, few or many, or leave the size out.

clone_size j_call v_call d_call cdr3_nt cdr3_aa
- TRBJ2-7 TRBV15 - TGTGCCACCAGCAGAGTTAGCGGAATCTCCTACGAGCAGTACTTC CATSRVSGISYEQYF
once TRBJ2-5 TRBV19 - TGTGCCAGTAGTATGGGTCGAGGGCAAGAGACCCAGTACTTC CASSMGRGQETQYF
- TRBJ1-2 TRBV5-1 - TGCGCCAGCAGCTTGGAGGTAGTACTTTATGGCTACACCTTC CASSLEVVLYGYTF
few TRBJ2-5 TRBV18 - TGTGCCAGCTCACCGCCCCCGGGTGGGGAGACCCAGTACTTC CASSPPPGGETQYF
few TRBJ2-7 TRBV4-2 TRBD1 TGTGCCAGCAGCCAAGGGGCTATCGGACAGGTTGGATACGAGCAGTACTTC CASSQGAIGQVGYEQYF
- TRBJ1-5 TRBV7-8 - TGTGCCAGCCCGAGCAATCAGCCCCAGCATTTT CASPSNQPQHF
- TRBJ2-7 TRBV6-1 TRBD1 TGTGCCAGCAGCCGGACAGGGTCCGAGCAGTACTTC CASSRTGSEQYF
once TRBJ1-4 TRBV6-5 - TGTGCCAGAGGTGAAAAACTGTTTTTT CARGEKLFF
- TRBJ2-1 TRBV7-9 TRBD1 TGTGCCAGCAGCCGGGGACAGGCTTCTTACAATGAGCAGTTCTTC CASSRGQASYNEQFF
- TRBJ2-7 TRBV19 - TGTGCCAGTAGTATTGCGCAGGGGCCCTACGAGCAGTACTTC CASSIAQGPYEQYF
- TRBJ2-7 TRBV9 TRBD2 TGTGCCAGCAGCGTAGCAAGCGGGACCCCCTACGAGCAGTACTTC CASSVASGTPYEQYF
- TRBJ2-7 TRBV29-1 TRBD2 TGCAGCGTTGGACCCCCCTCGGGAGGACTAGCGGGAATCCAGTACTTC CSVGPPSGGLAGIQYF
- TRBJ2-2 TRBV11-2 - TGTGCCAGCAGCTTAGAGGGCAGCACCGGGGAGCTGTTTTTT CASSLEGSTGELFF
- TRBJ1-1 TRBV30 TRBD1 TGTGCCTGGAGTGTACAGGGGGACACTGAAGCTTTCTTT CAWSVQGDTEAFF
- TRBJ1-2 TRBV6-1 TRBD1 TGTGCCAGCAGCGCCGGACAGGGCTATGGCTACACCTTC CASSAGQGYGYTF
- TRBJ2-7 TRBV6-1 TRBD2 TGTGCCAGCAGTGACCCCGGAGGGAGGGCCTGGTACGAGCAGTACTTC CASSDPGGRAWYEQYF
- TRBJ1-1 TRBV27 - TGTGCCAGCAGTTTATCTACCGGCTGGAACACTGAAGCTTTCTTT CASSLSTGWNTEAFF
- TRBJ2-5 TRBV18 - TGTGCCAGCTCACCACAGCAAGAGACCCAGTACTTC CASSPQQETQYF
- TRBJ1-1 TRBV5-1 - TGCGCCAGCAGCCTATTACTGGGGTCCCCCTCTATGAACACTGAAGCTTTCTTT CASSLLLGSPSMNTEAFF
- TRBJ1-5 TRBV2 - TGTGCCAGCAGCGACAGGCTCCCCTCTCAGCCCCAGCATTTT CASSDRLPSQPQHF
- TRBJ2-7 TRBV6-1 TRBD1 TGTGCCAGCAGTGGGGGACAGAATTACGAGCAGTACTTC CASSGGQNYEQYF
- TRBJ2-7 TRBV25-1 - TGTGCCAGCAGTGAATTGGGGCTGCAAGTCCACGAGCAGTACTTC CASSELGLQVHEQYF
once TRBJ2-1 TRBV4-1 - TGCGCCAGCAGCCCCGGGGGCGGGAGCCCCTCCTACAATGAGCAGTTCTTC CASSPGGGSPSYNEQFF
- TRBJ2-1 TRBV11-1 - TGTGCCAGCAGCCATACCAAACCGGGACTTTACAATGAGCAGTTCTTC CASSHTKPGLYNEQFF
- TRBJ1-5 TRBV4-3 - TGCGCCAGCAGCCAAGAAGTTCGGCAGCCCCAGCATTTT CASSQEVRQPQHF
few TRBJ2-2 TRBV19 - TGTGCCAGTAGTATACGGCCTCCTGGGGAGCTGTTTTTT CASSIRPPGELFF
few TRBJ1-2 TRBV4-1 - TGCGCCAGCAGCCAAGATTTGGGATCAGCTAACTATGGCTACACCTTC CASSQDLGSANYGYTF
- TRBJ2-7 TRBV4-3 TRBD2 TGCGCCAGCAGCCAAGACGTATCCCCGACTAGCGGGAGGTACGAGCAGTACTTC CASSQDVSPTSGRYEQYF
- TRBJ2-7 TRBV23-1 - TGCGCCAGCAGTACACGGGACCGAGCGTACGAGCAGTACTTC CASSTRDRAYEQYF
- TRBJ2-7 TRBV9 - TGTGCCAGCAGCGTAGGGGGTGAGACTTCGTCCTACGAGCAGTACTTC CASSVGGETSSYEQYF
few TRBJ2-2 TRBV6-4 TRBD2 TGTGCCAGCGGCGGGAGAGGGGCGAACACCGGGGAGCTGTTTTTT CASGGRGANTGELFF
- TRBJ2-1 TRBV2 - TGTGCCAGCAGCGGAACTAGCCTAACCTACAATGAGCAGTTCTTC CASSGTSLTYNEQFF
- TRBJ2-1 TRBV9 TRBD2 TGTGCCAGCAGCGTAGTGGCGGGAGGGGGCTCCTACAATGAGCAGTTCTTC CASSVVAGGGSYNEQFF
- TRBJ2-3 TRBV5-1 TRBD1 TGCGCCAGCAGCTGGGGACAGGCGGCGGATACGCAGTATTTT CASSWGQAADTQYF
- TRBJ2-5 TRBV4-1 - TGCGCCAGCAGCCAAGATACAGGCAGGGGCCAAGAGACCCAGTACTTC CASSQDTGRGQETQYF
- TRBJ2-4 TRBV23-1 - TGCGCCAGCAGTCAATCCGACGCATATGAACTAGCCGATCTAGCCAAAAACATTCAGTACTTC CASSQSDAYELADLAKNIQYF
few TRBJ2-7 TRBV18 - TGTGCCAGCTCACGCCAGGGGAACGAGCAGTACTTC CASSRQGNEQYF
- TRBJ2-7 TRBV13 TRBD2 TGTGCCAGCAGCCTCGCCACCGCGGGAGGCCACTACGAGCAGTACTTC CASSLATAGGHYEQYF
few TRBJ1-2 TRBV25-1 - TGTGCCAGCAGTGAATTCAGGGTTGGCTACACCTTC CASSEFRVGYTF
few TRBJ2-2 TRBV2 - TGTGCCAGCAGCCCAACCTCGCAACTCACCGGGGAGCTGTTTTTT CASSPTSQLTGELFF
- TRBJ2-1 TRBV2 TRBD2 TGTGCCAGAAAGACTAGCGGGATGGGGGAGCAGTTCTTC CARKTSGMGEQFF
- TRBJ2-7 TRBV11-2 - TGTGCCAGCAGCTTGGGCATTCCCTCCTACGAGCAGTACTTC CASSLGIPSYEQYF
- TRBJ1-4 TRBV4-2 - TGTGCCAGCAGCCAAGATCTCTTTGTGGGGACTAATGAAAAACTGTTTTTT CASSQDLFVGTNEKLFF
- TRBJ2-1 TRBV19 TRBD2 TGTGCCAGTAGTCTGGGGGGGGACTACAATGAGCAGTTCTTC CASSLGGDYNEQFF
- TRBJ2-1 TRBV18 TRBD1 TGTGCCAGCTCACCGGTTGGACAGGGTTCTAATGAGCAGTTCTTC CASSPVGQGSNEQFF
- TRBJ1-1 TRBV27 - TGTGCCAGCAGTTTTGGGGGTTTGGCTGAAGCTTTCTTT CASSFGGLAEAFF
few TRBJ2-4 TRBV29-1 - TGCAGCGTTGAAACACTAGCCAAAAACATTCAGTACTTC CSVETLAKNIQYF
- TRBJ1-3 TRBV19 - TGTGCCAGTACCGAGGATCGCGGCTCTGGAAACACCATATATTTT CASTEDRGSGNTIYF
- TRBJ2-7 TRBV7-9 TRBD2 TGTGCCAGCAGCTTAGTTGGCGGGAGGGCGGAAGAGCAGTACTTC CASSLVGGRAEEQYF
once TRBJ2-7 TRBV6-5 - TGTGCCAGCAGACGCGCGGGGGCGGACGAGCAGTACTTC CASRRAGADEQYF
- TRBJ2-1 TRBV4-3 - TGCGCCAGCAGCCAGCTTACCTACAATGAGCAGTTCTTC CASSQLTYNEQFF
- TRBJ2-3 TRBV7-2 TRBD2 TGTGCCAGCAGCTACGGGACTAGCGGACCCATAGATACGCAGTATTTT CASSYGTSGPIDTQYF
few TRBJ2-7 TRBV28 - TGTGCCAGCAGTAGGCCCTCGTGGAACTACGAGCAGTACTTC CASSRPSWNYEQYF
- TRBJ2-7 TRBV5-6 - TGTGCCAGCAGCTTACAGGGTCCTTCCTACGAGCAGTACTTC CASSLQGPSYEQYF
- TRBJ2-7 TRBV4-2 TRBD2 TGTGCCAGCAGCCAGGGACTAGCGGGAGTGGAGCAGTACTTC CASSQGLAGVEQYF
- TRBJ1-1 TRBV4-3 - TGCGCCAGCAGCCAGCTACCAGGACAGAGGAACACTGAAGCTTTCTTT CASSQLPGQRNTEAFF
- TRBJ1-1 TRBV6-5 TRBD1 TGTGCCAGCAGTTACCGGGCAGGGGGCCTGACTGAAGCTTTCTTT CASSYRAGGLTEAFF